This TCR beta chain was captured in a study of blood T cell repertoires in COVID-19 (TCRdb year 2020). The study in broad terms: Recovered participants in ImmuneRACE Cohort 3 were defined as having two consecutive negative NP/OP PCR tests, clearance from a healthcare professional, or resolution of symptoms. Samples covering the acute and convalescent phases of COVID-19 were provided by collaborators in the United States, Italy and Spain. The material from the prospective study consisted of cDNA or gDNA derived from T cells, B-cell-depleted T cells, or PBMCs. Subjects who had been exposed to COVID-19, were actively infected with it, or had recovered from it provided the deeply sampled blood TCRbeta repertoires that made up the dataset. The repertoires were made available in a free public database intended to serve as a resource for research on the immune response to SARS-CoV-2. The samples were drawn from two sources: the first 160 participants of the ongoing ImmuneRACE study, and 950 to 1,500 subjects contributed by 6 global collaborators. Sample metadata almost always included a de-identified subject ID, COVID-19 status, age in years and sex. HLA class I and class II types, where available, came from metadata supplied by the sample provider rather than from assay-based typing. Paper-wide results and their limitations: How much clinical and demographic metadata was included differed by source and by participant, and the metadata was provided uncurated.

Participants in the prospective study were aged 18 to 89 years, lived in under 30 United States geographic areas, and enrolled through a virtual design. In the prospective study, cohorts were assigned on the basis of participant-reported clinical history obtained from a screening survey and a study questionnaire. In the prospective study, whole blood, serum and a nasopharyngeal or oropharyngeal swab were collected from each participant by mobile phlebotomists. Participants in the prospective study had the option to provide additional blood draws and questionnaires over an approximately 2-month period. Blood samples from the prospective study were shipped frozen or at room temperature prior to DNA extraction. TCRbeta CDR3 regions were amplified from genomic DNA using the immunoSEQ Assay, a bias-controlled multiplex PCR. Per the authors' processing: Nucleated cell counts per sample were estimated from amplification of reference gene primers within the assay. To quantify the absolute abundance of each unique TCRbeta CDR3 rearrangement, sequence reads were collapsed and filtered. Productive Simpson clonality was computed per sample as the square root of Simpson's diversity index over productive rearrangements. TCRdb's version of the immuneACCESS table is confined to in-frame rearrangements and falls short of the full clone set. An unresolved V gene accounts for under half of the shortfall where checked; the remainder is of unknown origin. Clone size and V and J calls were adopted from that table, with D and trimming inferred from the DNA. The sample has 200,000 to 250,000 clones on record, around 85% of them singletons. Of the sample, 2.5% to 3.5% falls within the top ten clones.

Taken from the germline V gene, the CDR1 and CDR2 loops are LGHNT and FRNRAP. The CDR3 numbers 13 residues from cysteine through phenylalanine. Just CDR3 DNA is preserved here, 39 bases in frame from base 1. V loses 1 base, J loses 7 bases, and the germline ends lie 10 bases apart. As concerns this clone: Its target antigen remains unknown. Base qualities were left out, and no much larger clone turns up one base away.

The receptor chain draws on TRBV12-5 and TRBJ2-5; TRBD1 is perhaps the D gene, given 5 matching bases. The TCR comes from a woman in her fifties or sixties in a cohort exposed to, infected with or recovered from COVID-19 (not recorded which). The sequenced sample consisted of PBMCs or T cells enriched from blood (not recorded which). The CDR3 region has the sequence CASGLAGKGTQYF. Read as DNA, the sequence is TGTGCTAGTGGTTTGGCAGGGAAGGGGACCCAGTACTTC. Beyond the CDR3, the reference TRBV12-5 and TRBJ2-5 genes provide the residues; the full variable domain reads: DARVTQTPRHKVTEMGQEVTMRCQPILGHNTVFWYRQTMMQGLELLAYFRNRAPLDDSGMPKDRFSAEMPDATLATLKIQPSEPRDSAVYFCASGLAGKGTQYFGPGTRLLVL.